This entry describes one T cell receptor beta chain. These data belong to a study of blood T cell repertoires in COVID-19. Study-wide background: The cDNA or gDNA used as material had been derived from T cells, B-cell-depleted T cells, or PBMCs.

Produced via immunoSEQ multiplex PCR; TCRdb's table is partial and in-frame only. The repertoire has some 70,000 clones, around 83% of them found once; the top ten carry around 43%. The length of the CDR3 is 13 residues. The V end lost 5 bases, the J end lost 7 bases, and 14 bases lay between the germline ends. Germline lookup yields CDR1 SGHTA and CDR2 FQGNSA. What was sequenced was peripheral blood. The V and J genes are TRBV7-2 and TRBJ1-2, with a tentative D call TRBD1 (5 bases). The clonotype comes from an elderly man with acute or convalescent COVID-19. As DNA, the CDR3 is TGTGCCAGCAGCCTCCGGGACTTGGGTGGCTACACCTTC. Amino acid sequence: CASSLRDLGGYTF.